Listed below are T cell receptor beta chains from one sample, sequenced in a study of prognosis after radiotherapy for stage I lung cancer. A single record per CDR3 protein comes from TCRdb applying MiXCR to the multiplex PCR reads. The profile shows about 14,000 distinct CDR3 sequences, 25% to 30% of them singletons. Sequencing was performed on PBMCs, taken before or after stereotactic body radiation therapy (not recorded which). The receptors were sampled from a donor of 50 years or more with non-small cell lung cancer. The CDR3 runs from the conserved cysteine through the conserved F or W. The D gene is left open where the match is weak. Expanded clones are given a class, and other clones once, few, many or no size at all.

d_call: TRBD2
cdr3_length: 15
j_call: TRBJ2-7
clone_size: many
v_call: TRBV28
cdr3_aa: CASSFLTSGSYEQYF
cdr3_nt: TGTGCCAGCAGTTTTTTGACTAGCGGGAGTTACGAGCAGTACTTC

d_call: TRBD2
cdr3_length: 15
j_call: TRBJ2-2
clone_size: many
v_call: TRBV2
cdr3_aa: CASSGLATNTGELFF
cdr3_nt: TGTGCCAGCAGTGGACTAGCGACGAACACCGGGGAGCTGTTTTTT

d_call: NA
cdr3_length: 15
j_call: TRBJ1-2
clone_size: NA
v_call: TRBV20-1
cdr3_aa: CSVPLGVCGNYGYTF
cdr3_nt: TGCAGTGTCCCTCTCGGAGTGTGTGGAAACTATGGCTACACCTTC

d_call: NA
cdr3_length: 14
j_call: TRBJ1-5
clone_size: many
v_call: TRBV6-1
cdr3_aa: CASSPTANNQPQHF
cdr3_nt: TGTGCCAGCAGTCCGACAGCGAACAATCAGCCCCAGCATTTT

d_call: NA
cdr3_length: 17
j_call: TRBJ1-5
clone_size: NA
v_call: TRBV7-3
cdr3_aa: CASSRSVPKGGNQPQHF
cdr3_nt: TGTGCCAGCAGCCGATCGGTACCTAAGGGGGGCAATCAGCCCCAGCATTTT

d_call: TRBD2
cdr3_length: 15
j_call: TRBJ2-1
clone_size: many
v_call: TRBV7-3
cdr3_aa: CASSLGTSGGNEQFF
cdr3_nt: TGTGCCAGCAGCTTGGGGACTAGCGGAGGCAATGAGCAGTTCTTC

d_call: NA
cdr3_length: 12
j_call: TRBJ2-3
clone_size: many
v_call: TRBV28
cdr3_aa: CASSLIRDTQYF
cdr3_nt: TGTGCCAGCAGTTTGATTAGAGATACGCAGTATTTT

d_call: NA
cdr3_length: 17
j_call: TRBJ2-1
clone_size: many
v_call: TRBV5-6
cdr3_aa: CASSPKGWGRSYNEQFF
cdr3_nt: TGTGCCAGCAGCCCGAAGGGGTGGGGGAGGTCCTACAATGAGCAGTTCTTC

d_call: TRBD1
cdr3_length: 14
j_call: TRBJ2-3
clone_size: NA
v_call: TRBV27
cdr3_aa: CASSRTGGTDTQYF
cdr3_nt: TGTGCCAGCAGCAGGACAGGTGGGACAGATACGCAGTATTTT

d_call: TRBD1
cdr3_length: 19
j_call: TRBJ1-1
clone_size: many
v_call: TRBV28
cdr3_aa: CASIKPLGQGTGGNTEAFF
cdr3_nt: TGTGCCAGCATCAAACCCCTCGGACAGGGGACCGGAGGGAACACTGAAGCTTTCTTT

d_call: TRBD2
cdr3_length: 15
j_call: TRBJ2-7
clone_size: medium-sized
v_call: TRBV27
cdr3_aa: CASRLYKRGRVEQYF
cdr3_nt: TGTGCCAGCAGGTTATACAAACGAGGGAGGGTCGAGCAGTACTTC

d_call: NA
cdr3_length: 15
j_call: TRBJ2-3
clone_size: many
v_call: TRBV5-1
cdr3_aa: CASSRDPKSTDTQYF
cdr3_nt: TGCGCCAGCAGCCGGGACCCAAAAAGCACAGATACGCAGTATTTT

d_call: TRBD2
cdr3_length: 17
j_call: TRBJ2-7
clone_size: many
v_call: TRBV18
cdr3_aa: CASSPPVRGVGSYEQYF
cdr3_nt: TGTGCCAGCTCACCACCGGTCCGGGGGGTGGGCAGTTACGAGCAGTACTTC

d_call: TRBD1
cdr3_length: 14
j_call: TRBJ1-1
clone_size: many
v_call: TRBV5-1
cdr3_aa: CASSQGQLATEAFF
cdr3_nt: TGCGCCAGCAGCCAGGGACAGCTGGCCACTGAAGCTTTCTTT

d_call: NA
cdr3_length: 14
j_call: TRBJ1-4
clone_size: many
v_call: TRBV15
cdr3_aa: CATSRVRRGEKLFF
cdr3_nt: TGTGCCACCAGCAGAGTGCGCAGGGGTGAAAAACTGTTTTTT

d_call: TRBD1
cdr3_length: 13
j_call: TRBJ2-7
clone_size: many
v_call: TRBV7-2
cdr3_aa: CASSYRGAYEQYF
cdr3_nt: TGTGCCAGCTCATACAGGGGGGCCTACGAGCAGTACTTC

d_call: NA
cdr3_length: 12
j_call: TRBJ1-1
clone_size: few
v_call: TRBV29-1
cdr3_aa: CSAGRGSTEAFF
cdr3_nt: TGCAGCGCCGGGAGGGGAAGCACTGAAGCTTTCTTT

d_call: TRBD2
cdr3_length: 15
j_call: TRBJ2-1
clone_size: medium-sized
v_call: TRBV5-1
cdr3_aa: CASSQTSGRAGEQFF
cdr3_nt: TGCGCCAGCAGCCAAACTAGCGGGAGGGCTGGTGAGCAGTTCTTC

d_call: TRBD2
cdr3_length: 16
j_call: TRBJ2-1
clone_size: once
v_call: TRBV28
cdr3_aa: CASSSHRASGRSEELF
cdr3_nt: TGTGCCAGCAGTTCCCATAGGGCTAGCGGGAGGTCCGAGGAGCTCTTC

d_call: NA
cdr3_length: 16
j_call: TRBJ2-1
clone_size: medium-sized
v_call: TRBV27
cdr3_aa: CASSLSGGGTYNEQFF
cdr3_nt: TGTGCCAGCAGTTTATCGGGGGGTGGTACCTACAATGAGCAGTTCTTC

d_call: NA
cdr3_length: 13
j_call: TRBJ2-7
clone_size: many
v_call: TRBV27
cdr3_aa: CASSSLSSYEQYF
cdr3_nt: TGTGCCAGCAGTTCTTTGAGCTCCTACGAGCAGTACTTC

d_call: NA
cdr3_length: 14
j_call: TRBJ2-6
clone_size: many
v_call: TRBV18
cdr3_aa: CASSPDWGANVLTF
cdr3_nt: TGTGCCAGCTCACCGGACTGGGGGGCCAACGTCCTGACTTTC

d_call: NA
cdr3_length: 13
j_call: TRBJ1-1
clone_size: NA
v_call: TRBV7-6
cdr3_aa: CASSLDHSTESFF
cdr3_nt: TGTGCCAGCAGCTTAGATCATTCCACTGAATCTTTCTTT

d_call: NA
cdr3_length: 16
j_call: TRBJ1-1
clone_size: many
v_call: TRBV18
cdr3_aa: CASSPRGAGLNTEAFF
cdr3_nt: TGTGCCAGCTCACCACGGGGTGCGGGTCTCAACACTGAAGCTTTCTTT

d_call: TRBD1
cdr3_length: 17
j_call: TRBJ2-6
clone_size: many
v_call: TRBV27
cdr3_aa: CATSRTGTLSGANVLTF
cdr3_nt: TGTGCCACTTCTCGGACAGGGACCCTCTCTGGGGCCAACGTCCTGACTTTC

d_call: NA
cdr3_length: 16
j_call: TRBJ2-6
clone_size: medium-sized
v_call: TRBV24-1
cdr3_aa: CATSDGGNSGANVLTF
cdr3_nt: TGTGCCACCAGTGATGGAGGGAATTCTGGGGCCAACGTCCTGACTTTC

d_call: NA
cdr3_length: 16
j_call: TRBJ1-3
clone_size: many
v_call: TRBV4-1
cdr3_aa: CASSQEGTGNGNTIYF
cdr3_nt: TGCGCCAGCAGCCAAGAAGGAACAGGGAATGGAAACACCATATATTTT

d_call: TRBD2
cdr3_length: 15
j_call: TRBJ2-1
clone_size: NA
v_call: TRBV6-6
cdr3_aa: CASSYSTNWEGQHFF
cdr3_nt: TGTGCCAGCAGTTACTCGACCAACTGGGAGGGGCAGCATTTCTTC

d_call: NA
cdr3_length: 16
j_call: TRBJ1-6
clone_size: many
v_call: TRBV5-6
cdr3_aa: CASSLVSETSYSPLHF
cdr3_nt: TGTGCCAGCAGCTTGGTCTCTGAGACATCCTATTCACCCCTCCACTTT

d_call: NA
cdr3_length: 15
j_call: TRBJ2-2
clone_size: many
v_call: TRBV6-1
cdr3_aa: CASSERARNTGELFF
cdr3_nt: TGTGCCAGCAGTGAAAGAGCGAGGAACACCGGGGAGCTGTTTTTT

d_call: TRBD1
cdr3_length: 16
j_call: TRBJ2-5
clone_size: many
v_call: TRBV13
cdr3_aa: CASRHRQGAVQETQYF
cdr3_nt: TGTGCCAGCAGACATAGACAGGGAGCTGTCCAAGAGACCCAGTACTTC

d_call: NA
cdr3_length: 13
j_call: TRBJ2-7
clone_size: NA
v_call: TRBV28
cdr3_aa: CASSFRGYYEQCF
cdr3_nt: TGTGCCAGCAGTTTTAGGGGGTACTACGAGCAGTGCTTC

d_call: NA
cdr3_length: 13
j_call: TRBJ1-1
clone_size: many
v_call: TRBV3-1
cdr3_aa: CASSQGQATEAFF
cdr3_nt: TGTGCCAGCAGCCAAGGACAGGCCACTGAAGCTTTCTTT

d_call: TRBD1
cdr3_length: 13
j_call: TRBJ1-2
clone_size: few
v_call: TRBV2
cdr3_aa: CASSPTGAGGYTF
cdr3_nt: TGTGCCAGCAGTCCGACAGGGGCAGGAGGCTACACCTTC

d_call: TRBD1
cdr3_length: 13
j_call: TRBJ1-1
clone_size: many
v_call: TRBV6-1
cdr3_aa: CATLYDRATEAFF
cdr3_nt: TGTGCCACCTTATACGACAGGGCCACTGAAGCTTTCTTT

d_call: NA
cdr3_length: 14
j_call: TRBJ2-1
clone_size: many
v_call: TRBV18
cdr3_aa: CASSPGTGDNEQFF
cdr3_nt: TGTGCCAGCTCCCCCGGAACAGGCGACAATGAGCAGTTCTTC

d_call: NA
cdr3_length: 15
j_call: TRBJ2-2
clone_size: many
v_call: TRBV5-4
cdr3_aa: CASSLAGVDTGELFF
cdr3_nt: TGTGCCAGCAGCTTGGCGGGAGTGGACACCGGGGAGCTGTTTTTT

d_call: TRBD1
cdr3_length: 17
j_call: TRBJ1-4
clone_size: medium-sized
v_call: TRBV9
cdr3_aa: CASSVGSTGQLNEKLFF
cdr3_nt: TGTGCCAGCAGCGTAGGGTCTACGGGACAGCTAAATGAAAAACTGTTTTTT

d_call: NA
cdr3_length: 19
j_call: TRBJ2-6
clone_size: many
v_call: TRBV12-3/TRBV12-4
cdr3_aa: CASSSEDTSLLAGANVLTF
cdr3_nt: TGTGCCAGCAGTTCCGAGGACACCTCACTATTAGCTGGGGCCAACGTCCTGACTTTC

d_call: NA
cdr3_length: 15
j_call: TRBJ2-6
clone_size: medium-sized
v_call: TRBV6-1
cdr3_aa: CASIPGASGANVLTF
cdr3_nt: TGTGCCAGCATTCCGGGGGCGTCTGGGGCCAACGTCCTGACTTTC

d_call: TRBD2
cdr3_length: 16
j_call: TRBJ2-2
clone_size: many
v_call: TRBV24-1
cdr3_aa: CATRPPGRYETGELFF
cdr3_nt: TGTGCCACCCGGCCCCCCGGGAGGTACGAAACCGGGGAGCTGTTTTTT

d_call: NA
cdr3_length: 11
j_call: TRBJ1-2
clone_size: many
v_call: TRBV28
cdr3_aa: CASSQQYGYTF
cdr3_nt: TGTGCCAGCAGTCAACAATATGGCTACACCTTC

d_call: NA
cdr3_length: 14
j_call: TRBJ1-1
clone_size: NA
v_call: TRBV3-1
cdr3_aa: CASSQGWLNTEAFF
cdr3_nt: TGTGCCAGCAGCCAAGGTTGGTTAAACACTGAAGCTTTCTTT

d_call: TRBD1
cdr3_length: 15
j_call: TRBJ2-2
clone_size: once
v_call: TRBV27
cdr3_aa: CASSRRQGGTGKLFF
cdr3_nt: TGTGCCAGCAGTCGCAGACAGGGTGGAACCGGGAAGCTGTTTTTT

d_call: NA
cdr3_length: 14
j_call: TRBJ1-2
clone_size: medium-sized
v_call: TRBV30
cdr3_aa: CAWSVLRGSGGYTF
cdr3_nt: TGTGCCTGGAGTGTACTTCGGGGTTCGGGCGGCTACACCTTC

d_call: NA
cdr3_length: 13
j_call: TRBJ2-7
clone_size: many
v_call: TRBV3-1
cdr3_aa: CASSPRTAYEQYF
cdr3_nt: TGTGCCAGCAGCCCACGGACAGCCTACGAGCAGTACTTC

d_call: NA
cdr3_length: 15
j_call: TRBJ2-3
clone_size: many
v_call: TRBV5-1
cdr3_aa: CASSNPSAGTDTQYF
cdr3_nt: TGCGCCAGCAGCAATCCTAGCGCCGGCACAGATACGCAGTATTTT

d_call: NA
cdr3_length: 16
j_call: TRBJ1-5
clone_size: many
v_call: TRBV19
cdr3_aa: CASSILSRAREQPQHF
cdr3_nt: TGTGCCAGTAGTATTCTATCAAGGGCGAGGGAACAGCCCCAGCATTTT

d_call: NA
cdr3_length: 17
j_call: TRBJ1-3
clone_size: many
v_call: TRBV28
cdr3_aa: CASSLWGRGRGRNTIYF
cdr3_nt: TGTGCCAGCAGTTTATGGGGGCGGGGTAGGGGAAGAAACACCATATATTTT

d_call: NA
cdr3_length: 14
j_call: TRBJ2-3
clone_size: many
v_call: TRBV27
cdr3_aa: CASSTDGYTDTQYF
cdr3_nt: TGTGCCAGCTCCACGGACGGGTACACAGATACGCAGTATTTT

d_call: NA
cdr3_length: 16
j_call: TRBJ2-7
clone_size: NA
v_call: TRBV6-1
cdr3_aa: CATVPKMSGAVYEQYF
cdr3_nt: TGTGCCACTGTCCCCAAAATGTCAGGGGCGGTCTACGAGCAGTACTTC

d_call: TRBD2
cdr3_length: 16
j_call: TRBJ2-6
clone_size: NA
v_call: TRBV20-1
cdr3_aa: CSARIWTRYGANVLTF
cdr3_nt: TGCAGTGCTCGGATTTGGACTAGGTATGGGGCCAACGTCCTGACTTTC